A single sample is the source of the 7 T cell receptor beta chains below, sequenced in a study of blood T cell repertoires in COVID-19. The method was immunoSEQ multiplex PCR; TCRdb's version includes in-frame clones alone and lacks a portion of them. The repertoire holds fewer than 65,000 clones, with under 90% as singletons. The sample was peripheral blood. The receptors originated from a human donor in a cohort sampled during active COVID-19.

This sequence joins TRBV30 and TRBJ1-2; 7 positions agree with TRBD1. The trim removed 8 bases at V and 4 bases at J, leaving 10 bases unmatched. Germline values: CDR1 GTSNPN, CDR2 SVGIG (reference sequence). This CDR3 has 13 amino acids. CDR3 in amino acids: CAGLPGDSYGYTF. The CDR3 nucleotides read TGTGCCGGGCTCCCCGGGGACAGCTATGGCTACACCTTC.

This chain links TRBV2 with TRBJ2-7, with D possibly TRBD1 on 6 matching bases. Germline CDR1 reads SNHLY; CDR2 reads FYNNEI. Trimming removed 6 bases from V and 2 bases from J, with 14 bases in between. The CDR3 runs 14 residues. The CDR3 bases are TGTGCCAGCAGCGCTTTGGGGGCCCCCTACGAGCAGTACTTC. This sequence encodes CASSALGAPYEQYF.

The chain joins TRBV7-2 to TRBJ1-1, with D possibly matching TRBD1 (5 bases). With 4 bases removed from V and 1 base from J, the gap between germline ends came to 7 bases. CDR1 SGHTA and CDR2 FQGNSA come from the germline V gene. The CDR3 spans 13 residues. The CDR3 region has the DNA TGTGCCAGCAGCTCCACAGGGAACACTGAAGCTTTCTTT. It translates to CASSSTGNTEAFF.

The genes are TRBV28 and TRBJ1-1; 7 bases are shared with TRBD1. The CDR3 consists of 15 residues. The ends lost 6 bases at V and 5 bases at J; junction bases unmatched: 12. CDR1 and CDR2 (germline): MDHEN, SYDVKM. The CDR3 reads CASRGTTGFVTEAFF. CDR3 bases: TGTGCCAGCAGGGGTACGACAGGGTTTGTAACTGAAGCTTTCTTT. The full variable domain, with the rest looked up from reference TRBV28 and TRBJ1-1, is DVKVTQSSRYLVKRTGEKVFLECVQDMDHENMFWYRQDPGLGLRLIYFSYDVKMKEKGDIPEGYSVSREKKERFSLILESASTNQTSMYLCASRGTTGFVTEAFFGQGTRLTVV.

This clone turned up a few times. The chain has TRBV24-1 and TRBJ1-1; 10 nucleotides match TRBD1. The CDR3 spans 16 residues. CDR1 and CDR2 (germline): KGHDR, SFDVKD. V dropped 9 bases and J dropped 4; count of bases not matched to a gene: 13. The CDR3 DNA reads TGTGCCACCTGCGAACCAACCCGGGACAGGGGCACTGAAGCTTTCTTT. This gives the protein CATCEPTRDRGTEAFF.

On this clone itself: A junction end diverges from the germline sequence, so it may reflect a read error. The genes are TRBV7-2 and TRBJ2-5; D call uncertain. In germline, CDR1 is SGHTA, CDR2 FQGNSA. This CDR3 comprises 9 residues. CDR3 nucleotide sequence: TGTGCCAGCAGCTTAGGAGGAAACTTC. Translating gives CASSLGGNF.

This chain links TRBV6-5 with TRBJ2-2, with D perhaps matching TRBD2 (6 bases). V shed 8 bases and J shed 3 bases, with 10 bases lying between them. Germline V gives CDR1 MNHEY, CDR2 SVGAGI. The CDR3 length is 13 residues. The DNA of the CDR3 is TGTGCCAGCGGGAGGACGTACACCGGGGAGCTGTTTTTT. Protein product: CASGRTYTGELFF.